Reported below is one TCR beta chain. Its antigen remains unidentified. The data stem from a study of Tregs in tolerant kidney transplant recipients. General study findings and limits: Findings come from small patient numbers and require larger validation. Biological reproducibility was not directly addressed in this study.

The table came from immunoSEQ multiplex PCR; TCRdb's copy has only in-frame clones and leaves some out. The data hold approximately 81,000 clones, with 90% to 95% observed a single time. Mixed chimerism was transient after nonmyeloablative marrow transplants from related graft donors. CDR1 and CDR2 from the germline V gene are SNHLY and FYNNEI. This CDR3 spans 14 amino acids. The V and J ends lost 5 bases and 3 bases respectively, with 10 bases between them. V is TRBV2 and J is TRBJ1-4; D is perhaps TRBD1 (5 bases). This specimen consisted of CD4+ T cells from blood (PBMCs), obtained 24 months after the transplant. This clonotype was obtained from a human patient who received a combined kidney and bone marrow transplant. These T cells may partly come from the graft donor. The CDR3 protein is CASSPGWANEKLFF. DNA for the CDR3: TGTGCCAGCAGTCCAGGGTGGGCTAATGAAAAACTGTTTTTT.